The 12 T cell receptor beta chains presented below share a single source sample, sequenced in a study of blood T cells in healthy people across ages (dated by TCRdb to between 2014 and 2017). The library was generated by 5' RACE. Sequencing was carried out with an Illumina HiSeq 2500. A second PCR of roughly 6 to 12 cycles was performed with a sample-barcoded 5' primer and a J-beta primer mix. Clones were called with MiXCR by TCRdb after fastp trimmed the public reads at Q25, and only in-frame beta chains were retained. For every CDR3 protein sequence, its rows merge into one entry that carries the most common genes and DNA. This sample comprises about a million distinct CDR3 sequences, approximately 50% of them detected only once. Of the sample, over 20% is held by the ten largest clones. Material: blood. The receptors here all came from an older woman in good health.

V gene TRBV6-2 or TRBV6-3 combines with J gene TRBJ1-1, with 8 bases aligning to TRBD1. The V segment lost 2 bases and the J segment 4 bases; nucleotides outside the gene matches: 15. Germline V gene lookup returns CDR1 MNHEY and CDR2 SVGEGT. The CDR3 covers 18 residues. The CDR3 nucleotides read TGTGCCAGCAGTTACCGACGAGGGACAGGCCGGGCACTCACTGAAGCTTTCTTT. It yields the protein CASSYRRGTGRALTEAFF.

V gene TRBV5-1 combines with J gene TRBJ2-1; D remains ambiguous. Trimming removed 4 bases at V and 6 bases at J, with 11 bases between. The CDR3 has 13 residues. The germline V gene encodes CDR1 SGHRS and CDR2 YFSETQ. DNA of the CDR3: TGCGCCAGCAGCGCCCTTAGACTCAATGAGCAGTTCTTC. This encodes CASSALRLNEQFF.

V and J are TRBV27 and TRBJ2-4; 9 nucleotides align to TRBD1. The CDR3 contains 15 residues. Germline V gene data show CDR1 as MNHEY and CDR2 as SMNVEV (reference sequence). V dropped 5 bases and J dropped 13; count of bases not matched to a gene: 15. Here the CDR3 reads CASSPYLGQGREQYF. In nucleotides, the CDR3 is TGTGCCAGCAGTCCCTATCTGGGACAGGGACGGGAGCAGTACTTC.

This clonotype was counted only a few times. This chain joins TRBV13 and TRBJ2-3; 11 bases align to TRBD2. This CDR3 has 17 amino acids. CDR1 is PRHDT and CDR2 is FYEKMQ in the germline V gene (reference sequence). V was clipped by 0 bases and J by 6 bases; unmatched bases: 8. The CDR3 region is CASSLGASGRIRDTQYF. CDR3 coding DNA: TGTGCCAGCAGCTTAGGCGCTAGCGGGAGGATCAGGGATACGCAGTATTTT. Using reference TRBV13 and TRBJ2-3 for the parts outside the CDR3, the full variable domain is AAGVIQSPRHLIKEKRETATLKCYPIPRHDTVYWYQQGPGQDPQFLISFYEKMQSDKGSIPDRFSAQQFSDYHSELNMSSLELGDSALYFCASSLGASGRIRDTQYFGPGTRLTVL.

This chain connects TRBV20-1 to TRBJ1-2; D is ambiguous. CDR3 length equals 14 residues. The V and J ends lost 5 bases and 2 bases respectively, with 15 bases between them. Per germline, CDR1 DFQATT and CDR2 SNEGSKA (reference sequence). The CDR3 DNA reads as TGCAGTGCTCAAGCCATGGACGTAAACTATGGCTACACCTTC. Translation: CSAQAMDVNYGYTF.

The chain has TRBV7-2 and TRBJ2-7, with TRBD2 as a possible D gene (5 bases). Trimming cost V 5 bases and J 3 bases, with 17 bases left between them. The germline gives CDR1 SGHTA, CDR2 FQGNSA. CDR3 size: 15 residues. The CDR3 here is CASSRGSPNLYEQYF. The CDR3 coding sequence is TGTGCCAGCAGCCGAGGGTCCCCTAATCTCTACGAGCAGTACTTC.

The chain employs TRBV10-3 and TRBJ2-1, with D possibly being TRBD2 (6 bases). The CDR3 has 15 amino acids. Trimming cost V 6 bases and J 6 bases, with 18 bases left between them. Germline V CDR1 and CDR2: ENHRY, SYGVKD. The CDR3 coding sequence is TGTGCCATCAGCGGGGGTAGCTCCGATTTCAATGAGCAGTTCTTC. Protein product: CAISGGSSDFNEQFF.

The chain recombines TRBV10-3 with TRBJ2-5; D is ambiguous. Germline-derived CDR1 and CDR2 are ENHRY and SYGVKD. Trimming took 6 bases from V and 4 from J, leaving 18 bases between them. The CDR3 has 15 amino acids. The CDR3 region has the DNA TGTGCCATCAGCGGTCGACAAGGTCTGACAGAGACCCAGTACTTC. Translation gives CAISGRQGLTETQYF.

This clonotype came up a few times. This rearrangement joins TRBV21-1 to TRBJ2-5; no check of the table's D call, TRBD1, against the DNA was made. TRBV21-1 is deemed a pseudogene. The length of the CDR3 is 15 residues. The CDR3 spells CASSKADRIQETQYF. CDR3 DNA: TGTGCCAGCAGCAAAGCGGACAGGATCCAAGAGACCCAGTACTTC.

V is TRBV4-1 and J is TRBJ2-7; 7 nucleotides match TRBD1. With the DNA end fitting TRBJ2-5 better, the J assignment may be wrong. Germline CDR1 and CDR2: MGHRA and YSYEKL. The CDR3 is 16 residues long. This chain's CDR3 is CASSQARQGMGETQYF. In DNA, the CDR3 is TGCGCCAGCAGCCAGGCTCGACAGGGAATGGGGGAGACCCAGTACTTC.

The chain couples TRBV18 to TRBJ2-3; D call uncertain. The V and J ends lost 3 bases and 6 bases respectively, with 7 bases between them. The CDR3 loop spans 12 amino acids. The germline V gene encodes CDR1 KGHSH and CDR2 LQKENI. The CDR3 protein is CASSPRFDTQYF. DNA of the CDR3: TGTGCCAGCTCACCTCGGTTCGATACGCAGTATTTT.

The chain recombines TRBV20-1 with TRBJ2-4; either TRBD1 or TRBD2 may supply D (6 bases each). The CDR3 is made up of 14 amino acids. Trimming pared 6 bases from V and 2 bases from J, leaving 14 bases between. Germline V lookup: CDR1 DFQATT, CDR2 SNEGSKA (reference sequence). The CDR3 DNA reads TGCAGTGCGGAGGGTTGGGGGCCCAAAAACATTCAGTACTTC. Amino acid sequence: CSAEGWGPKNIQYF.